Presented here are 28 T cell receptor beta chains from one specimen sequenced in a study of blood T cell repertoires in COVID-19. TCRdb keeps only in-frame clones here, not all; method: immunoSEQ multiplex PCR. The data show under 300,000 clones, roughly 90% seen once. The source material was peripheral blood. The receptor set was obtained from a woman between 40 and 55 years old who had recovered from COVID-19.

Only one count was recorded for this clone. The gene calls are TRBV19 and TRBJ1-1; 10 nucleotides agree with TRBD1. V lost 3 bases, J lost 10 bases, and 8 bases stayed unmatched. The CDR3 runs 14 residues. The germline CDR1 and CDR2 sequences are LNHDA and SQIVND (reference sequence). CDR3 in amino acids: CASSIDRGPFRAFF. CDR3 DNA: TGTGCCAGTAGTATTGACAGGGGGCCGTTTCGAGCTTTCTTT.

The rearrangement uses TRBV18 and TRBJ2-7; 11 nucleotides agree with TRBD2. The CDR3 covers 16 residues. The V gene's germline CDR1 is KGHSH and CDR2 LQKENI. V shed 3 bases, J shed 3 bases, and the junction held 7 bases outside the gene matches. The CDR3 DNA is TGTGCCAGCTCACCCACCGGGACTAGCGGACACTACGAGCAGTACTTC. It encodes CASSPTGTSGHYEQYF.

V and J are TRBV14 and TRBJ2-2; TRBD1 aligns across 11 bases. V was pared by 4 bases and J by 6 bases, with 7 bases of the junction left unmatched. CDR3 size: 16 residues. CDR1 is SGHDN and CDR2 is FVKESK in the germline V gene. In nucleotides, the CDR3 is TGTGCCAGCAGCCCGCGGACAGGGGGCTTGTCCGGGGAGCTGTTTTTT. Its translation is CASSPRTGGLSGELFF. Full variable domain (rest looked up from reference TRBV14 and TRBJ2-2): EAGVTQFPSHSVIEKGQTVTLRCDPISGHDNLYWYRRVMGKEIKFLLHFVKESKQDESGMPNNRFLAERTGGTYSTLKVQPAELEDSGVYFCASSPRTGGLSGELFFGEGSRLTVL.

V is TRBV4-2 and J is TRBJ2-5, with 7 bases lining up with TRBD2. After removal of 3 bases from V and 1 base from J, the junction contained 8 bases not matched to a gene. Germline V gene data show CDR1 as LGHNA and CDR2 as YNFKEQ. The CDR3 loop spans 16 amino acids. The CDR3 DNA reads TGTGCCAGCAGCCATCACCCTAGCGGACCCCAAGAGACCCAGTACTTC. It is translated as CASSHHPSGPQETQYF.

The rearrangement links TRBV5-4 to TRBJ2-3; 13 nucleotides agree with TRBD2. The CDR3 has 15 amino acids. V lost 2 bases to trimming and J lost 5 bases; unmatched junction nucleotides: 2. Germline loops: CDR1 SGHNT, CDR2 YYREEE (reference sequence). DNA of the CDR3: TGTGCCAGCAGCTTCACTAGCGGGAGGGGAGATACGCAGTATTTT. Translating gives CASSFTSGRGDTQYF.

The chain has TRBV5-8 and TRBJ2-5; no clear D. CDR3 length: 13 amino acids. V lost 2 bases, J lost 2 bases, and 7 bases lay in between. Germline-derived CDR1 and CDR2 are SGHTS and YDEGEE. Here the CDR3 DNA reads TGTGCCAGCAGCTTCTACAGACAAGAGACCCAGTACTTC. Amino acid sequence: CASSFYRQETQYF.

The chain combines TRBV5-1 with TRBJ2-1; D might be TRBD2 (6 bases). Germline V gives CDR1 SGHRS, CDR2 YFSETQ. V was clipped by 4 bases and J by 8 bases, with 16 bases between them. The CDR3 length is 14 residues. CDR3 loop: CASSRGTEGHEQFF. In nucleotides, the CDR3 is TGCGCCAGCAGCCGCGGGACGGAGGGCCATGAGCAGTTCTTC.

The chain has TRBV4-3 and TRBJ2-1, with a tentative D call TRBD2 (6 bases). The germline V and J ends were trimmed by 5 bases and 0 bases, with 14 bases remaining between them. The CDR3 sequence is 16 residues long. The germline V gene encodes CDR1 LGHNA and CDR2 YSLEER. In nucleotides, the CDR3 is TGCGCCAGCAGCGAAGGGTCGCGGGGCTCCTACAATGAGCAGTTCTTC. Protein product: CASSEGSRGSYNEQFF.

The gene calls are TRBV27 and TRBJ2-5; a weak D match, TRBD1 (6 bases). The CDR3 is made up of 13 amino acids. Germline CDR1 reads MNHEY; CDR2 reads SMNVEV (reference sequence). The V and J ends lost 5 bases and 5 bases respectively, with 12 bases between them. CDR3 amino acids: CASSVQGWETQYF. CDR3 bases: TGTGCCAGCAGTGTCCAGGGGTGGGAGACCCAGTACTTC.

V and J are TRBV6-6 and TRBJ1-5; weak D call: TRBD1 (5 bases). The V end was cut by 6 bases, the J end by 0 bases, with 15 bases between. Per the germline V gene, CDR1 is MNHNY and CDR2 is SVGAGI (reference sequence). The CDR3 covers 16 residues. This CDR3 reads CASSSSQGGSNQPQHF. DNA of the CDR3: TGTGCCAGCAGCTCGTCGCAGGGTGGTAGCAATCAGCCCCAGCATTTT.

The chain recombines TRBV2 with TRBJ2-7, with 7 positions matching TRBD1. This CDR3 has 16 amino acids. Trimming took 6 bases from V and 4 from J; bases not matched to a gene: 15. Germline V lookup: CDR1 SNHLY, CDR2 FYNNEI. For the CDR3, the DNA is TGTGCCAGCAGGGGCCGACTGGGACAGCCGCCTTACGAGCAGTACTTC. It codes for CASRGRLGQPPYEQYF.

The chain joins TRBV27 to TRBJ2-7; weak D call: TRBD2 (6 bases). This CDR3 has 16 amino acids. The germline gives CDR1 MNHEY, CDR2 SMNVEV (reference sequence). V lost 4 bases to trimming and J lost 2 bases, with 18 bases between them. CDR3 DNA: TGTGCCAGCAGTTCCCCTCGGGGGAGATCCACCTACGAGCAGTACTTC. Its translation: CASSSPRGRSTYEQYF.

The CDR3 region has the DNA TGCGCCAGCAGCGCCGAGGGAGCGACGACAGATACGCAGTATTTT. Translated, it gives CASSAEGATTDTQYF. V and J are TRBV4-3 and TRBJ2-3; D possibly corresponds to TRBD2 (5 bases). The CDR3 loop spans 15 amino acids. Trimming removed 5 bases at V and 3 bases at J, with 15 bases between. Looked up from germline, CDR1 is LGHNA and CDR2 is YSLEER.

The rearrangement uses TRBV19 and TRBJ2-2; TRBD1 agrees at 9 bases. J lost 4 bases, V lost 5 bases, and 8 bases had no gene match. Germline assignment: CDR1 LNHDA and CDR2 SQIVND (reference sequence). CDR3 length: 16 amino acids. The CDR3 region has the DNA TGTGCCAGTAGTTTCTCCTTGACAGGGGGCACCGGGGAGCTGTTTTTT. Its translation: CASSFSLTGGTGELFF. The full variable domain, with the rest looked up from reference TRBV19 and TRBJ2-2, is DGGITQSPKYLFRKEGQNVTLSCEQNLNHDAMYWYRQDPGQGLRLIYYSQIVNDFQKGDIAEGYSVSREKKESFPLTVTSAQKNPTAFYLCASSFSLTGGTGELFFGEGSRLTVL.

This clone has only one observation. This same CDR3 is encoded by further DNA sequences in the sample. The chain has TRBV29-1 and TRBJ1-5; TRBD1 is a possible D gene (6 bases). Germline V gene data show CDR1 as SQVTM and CDR2 as ANQGSEA. The CDR3 length is 12 residues. V was clipped by 4 bases and J by 4 bases, with 8 bases between them. The CDR3 DNA reads as TGCAGCGTTGGCAGGGGAAATCAGCCCCAGCATTTT. Protein: CSVGRGNQPQHF.

This clone was detected many times. The V call is TRBV20-1, the J call TRBJ2-7; 7 bases align to TRBD1. CDR1 DFQATT and CDR2 SNEGSKA come from the germline V gene (reference sequence). The CDR3 spans 14 residues. Trimming took 3 bases from V and 3 from J; bases not matched to a gene: 8. In DNA form, the CDR3 reads TGCAGTGCTAGTCCCTACCAGGGGGTCTACGAGCAGTACTTC. As protein: CSASPYQGVYEQYF.

The chain couples TRBV5-6 to TRBJ2-7, with D tentatively TRBD1 (6 bases). With 1 base removed from V and 2 bases from J, the gap between germline ends came to 13 bases. Germline assignment: CDR1 SGHDT and CDR2 YYEEEE. CDR3 length: 15 amino acids. CDR3 amino acids: CASSLYGQGPYEQYF. The CDR3 DNA sequence: TGTGCCAGCAGCTTGTACGGGCAGGGGCCCTACGAGCAGTACTTC.

This chain connects TRBV13 to TRBJ2-1, with D unclear. The CDR3 has 15 residues. Germline V lookup: CDR1 PRHDT, CDR2 FYEKMQ (reference sequence). V was clipped by 5 bases and J by 5 bases, with 16 bases between them. DNA of the CDR3: TGTGCCAGCAGCCTCTGGCAGGTGGTCGACAATGAGCAGTTCTTC. It codes for CASSLWQVVDNEQFF. Filled out from reference TRBV13 and TRBJ2-1, the complete variable domain reads AAGVIQSPRHLIKEKRETATLKCYPIPRHDTVYWYQQGPGQDPQFLISFYEKMQSDKGSIPDRFSAQQFSDYHSELNMSSLELGDSALYFCASSLWQVVDNEQFFGPGTRLTVL.

The sample holds one count of this clone. The chain is built from TRBV18 and TRBJ2-7; maybe TRBD2 (6 bases). Germline V gives CDR1 KGHSH, CDR2 LQKENI. Trimming pared 3 bases from V and 6 bases from J, leaving 12 bases between. The CDR3 extends over 13 amino acids. CDR3 in amino acids: CASSPSGDGEQYF. CDR3 in DNA: TGTGCCAGCTCACCGTCGGGGGATGGCGAGCAGTACTTC. The variable domain in full, completed from reference TRBV18 and TRBJ2-7, reads NAGVMQNPRHLVRRRGQEARLRCSPMKGHSHVYWYRQLPEEGLKFMVYLQKENIIDESGMPKERFSAEFPKEGPSILRIQQVVRGDSAAYFCASSPSGDGEQYFGPGTRLTVT.

The V and J genes are TRBV11-3 and TRBJ2-1, with a weak D call TRBD2 (5 bases). The V gene lost 4 bases and the J gene lost 4 bases, with 17 bases spanning the gap. Germline V lookup: CDR1 SGHNT, CDR2 YENEEA. There are 16 residues in the CDR3. CDR3 sequence reads: CASSSVVVDSYNEQFF. The CDR3 DNA follows: TGTGCCAGCAGCTCCGTAGTAGTGGACTCTTACAATGAGCAGTTCTTC. Filled out from reference TRBV11-3 and TRBJ2-1, the complete variable domain reads EAGVVQSPRYKIIEKKQPVAFWCNPISGHNTLYWYLQNLGQGPELLIRYENEEAVDDSQLPKDRFSAERLKGVDSTLKIQPAELGDSAVYLCASSSVVVDSYNEQFFGPGTRLTVL.

The J gene is TRBJ1-3, the V gene TRBV3-1 (or the pseudogene TRBV3-2), with TRBD1 as a possible D gene (6 bases). Trimming removed 4 bases at V and 0 bases at J, with 7 bases between. Germline values: CDR1 LGHDT, CDR2 YNNKEL (reference sequence). The length of the CDR3 is 14 residues. The CDR3 reads CASSLRGSGNTIYF. DNA of the CDR3: TGTGCCAGCAGCCTCAGGGGCTCTGGAAACACCATATATTTT.

As regards this clone: Other nucleotide sequences in the sample specify the same CDR3. The J gene is TRBJ2-7, the V gene TRBV18; 10 bases are shared with TRBD1. CDR3 length equals 14 residues. CDR1 KGHSH and CDR2 LQKENI come from the germline V gene. Trimming removed 3 bases from V and 2 bases from J; junction bases left unmatched: 1. The CDR3 DNA reads as TGTGCCAGCTCACCCGGACAGGGGGCCTACGAGCAGTACTTC. It specifies CASSPGQGAYEQYF. The entire variable domain, with the rest obtained from reference TRBV18 and TRBJ2-7, is as follows: NAGVMQNPRHLVRRRGQEARLRCSPMKGHSHVYWYRQLPEEGLKFMVYLQKENIIDESGMPKERFSAEFPKEGPSILRIQQVVRGDSAAYFCASSPGQGAYEQYFGPGTRLTVT.

The chain joins TRBV29-1 to TRBJ2-5; TRBD1 aligns across 9 bases. Germline CDR1 and CDR2: SQVTM and ANQGSEA. The CDR3 is 13 amino acids. The V and J ends lost 6 bases and 2 bases, in that order; junction bases with no gene match: 4. In nucleotides, the CDR3 is TGCAGCGTAGGCGGGACAGGGCAAGAGACCCAGTACTTC. This translates into CSVGGTGQETQYF.

V gene TRBV7-3 combines with J gene TRBJ2-7; TRBD2 might be the D (6 bases). The CDR3 length is 15 residues. With 5 bases removed from V and 6 bases from J, the gap between germline ends came to 20 bases. Germline assignment: CDR1 SGHTA and CDR2 FQGTGA. The CDR3 DNA follows: TGTGCCAGCAGCCCGAGTTTGGGGGGAATCGGCGAGCAGTACTTC. As protein: CASSPSLGGIGEQYF.

The rearrangement joins TRBV7-2 to TRBJ1-6; 8 bases align to TRBD1. Germline assignment: CDR1 SGHTA and CDR2 FQGNSA. V lost 5 bases and J lost 5; bases outside the gene matches: 5. This CDR3 is built from 15 residues. The CDR3 here is CASSNGQGDNSPLHF. The CDR3 nucleotides read TGTGCCAGCAGCAACGGACAGGGCGATAATTCACCCCTCCACTTT.

V usage is TRBV6-2 or TRBV6-3 and J usage is TRBJ2-7; D is ambiguous. Trimming removed 0 bases from V and 2 bases from J, with 11 bases in between. The CDR3 extends over 15 amino acids. Germline V gives CDR1 MNHEY, CDR2 SVGEGT. CDR3 sequence (DNA): TGTGCCAGCAGTTACTCATCTAACCGAGCCTACGAGCAGTACTTC. This gives the protein CASSYSSNRAYEQYF.

The chain links TRBV7-3 to TRBJ2-1; D is ambiguous. This CDR3 has 12 residues. Germline loops: CDR1 SGHTA, CDR2 FQGTGA. With 2 bases removed from V and 9 bases from J, the gap between germline ends came to 8 bases. The CDR3 reads CASSLERGEQFF. The CDR3 coding sequence is TGTGCCAGCAGCTTAGAGAGAGGTGAGCAGTTCTTC.

The chain has TRBV5-5 and TRBJ2-7; no definite D call. Germline-derived CDR1 and CDR2 are SGHKS and YYEKEE (reference sequence). The V and J ends lost 6 bases and 2 bases respectively, with 15 bases between them. This CDR3 is built from 14 residues. The CDR3 DNA reads as TGTGCCAGCACCCTGTCGTGGCAGACCTACGAGCAGTACTTC. Amino acid sequence: CASTLSWQTYEQYF.